A single sample gave rise to the 29 T cell receptor beta chains below, sequenced in a study of T cell responses to AZD1222 COVID-19 vaccine. Produced via immunoSEQ multiplex PCR; TCRdb's table is partial and in-frame only. The repertoire holds approximately 92,000 clones, about 90% seen once, with approximately 8.3% in the top ten. The sample was peripheral blood, taken on day 0 of AZD1222 vaccination. The origin of the receptors is an adult in good health.

The chain employs TRBV6-5 and TRBJ1-5; a possible D gene is TRBD1 (5 bases). The germline V and J ends were trimmed by 8 bases and 3 bases, with 14 bases remaining between them. Germline V lookup: CDR1 MNHEY, CDR2 SVGAGI. CDR3 length: 14 amino acids. This CDR3 reads CASALTGNNQPQHF. The CDR3 DNA sequence: TGTGCCAGCGCCCTTACAGGAAACAATCAGCCCCAGCATTTT.

The rearrangement joins TRBV6-2 or TRBV6-3 to TRBJ2-5; no definite D call. Deletions cut 4 bases from V and 0 bases from J, with 3 bases between. CDR1 is MNHEY and CDR2 is SVGEGT in the germline V gene. CDR3 length equals 12 residues. CDR3 sequence: CASSLYQETQYF. Written as DNA, the CDR3 is TGTGCCAGCAGTTTGTACCAAGAGACCCAGTACTTC.

The chain is built from TRBV9 and TRBJ1-2; TRBD1 agrees at 10 bases. Germline V CDR1 and CDR2: SGDLS, YYNGEE. After removal of 2 bases from V and 6 bases from J, the junction contained 7 bases not matched to a gene. There are 15 residues in the CDR3. The CDR3 is CASSVTGTGVDGYTF. The CDR3 bases are TGTGCCAGCAGCGTTACCGGGACAGGGGTTGATGGCTACACCTTC.

J is TRBJ1-3 and V is TRBV6-5, with D possibly matching TRBD1 (5 bases). The V and J ends lost 4 bases and 4 bases respectively, with 11 bases between them. Germline CDR1 and CDR2: MNHEY and SVGAGI. CDR3 size: 14 residues. In DNA form, the CDR3 reads TGTGCCAGCAGTTTCGGTCACAGGGGAAACACCATATATTTT. It is translated as CASSFGHRGNTIYF.

The chain joins TRBV19 to TRBJ2-1; possibly TRBD2 for D (6 bases). Trimming removed 3 bases at V and 7 bases at J, with 16 bases between. This CDR3 spans 15 amino acids. Looked up from germline, CDR1 is LNHDA and CDR2 is SQIVND (reference sequence). CDR3 protein: CASSMGSGGVNEQFF. The CDR3 DNA reads as TGTGCCAGTAGTATGGGTTCCGGGGGAGTGAATGAGCAGTTCTTC.

The CDR3 DNA is TGTGCCAGCAGCTTAGGTGGCGGGGCAGGGACAGATACGCAGTATTTT. It translates to CASSLGGGAGTDTQYF. The V call is TRBV13, the J call TRBJ2-3, with D possibly TRBD2 on 6 matching bases. V lost 0 bases to trimming and J lost 3 bases, with 13 bases between them. Germline-derived CDR1 and CDR2 are PRHDT and FYEKMQ (reference sequence). The CDR3 is 16 amino acids.

The chain has TRBV6-2 or TRBV6-3 and TRBJ1-1, with D perhaps TRBD1 (5 bases). Per the germline V gene, CDR1 is MNHEY and CDR2 is SVGEGT. With 6 bases removed from V and 4 bases from J, the gap between germline ends came to 15 bases. The CDR3 has 14 amino acids. The CDR3: CASSQGDWGTEAFF. In DNA, the CDR3 is TGTGCCAGCAGCCAGGGAGATTGGGGCACTGAAGCTTTCTTT.

This chain uses TRBV19 with TRBJ1-4, with D unresolved. This CDR3 has 13 residues. Germline-derived CDR1 and CDR2 are LNHDA and SQIVND (reference sequence). V was cut by 5 bases and J by 6 bases, with 10 bases left in between. For the CDR3, the DNA is TGTGCCAGTAGTTGGGGAAGGCATGAAAAACTGTTTTTT. Translating it yields CASSWGRHEKLFF.

Concerning this clone: One junction end does not reproduce the germline sequence, and a read error may be involved. This chain links TRBV9 with TRBJ1-2; 7 bases align to TRBD1. This CDR3 is 15 amino acids long. In germline, CDR1 is SGDLS, CDR2 YYNGEE. CDR3 region: CASSLRTGANSGYTF. Here the CDR3 DNA reads TGTGCCAGCAGCCTACGGACAGGCGCCAACTCTGGCTACACCTTC.

The chain couples TRBV28 to TRBJ2-5; the D is unclear. Germline loops: CDR1 MDHEN, CDR2 SYDVKM. This CDR3 has 15 amino acids. V gave up 5 bases and J gave up 1 base, with 14 bases separating them. Here the CDR3 reads CASSTYSLSQETQYF. The CDR3 DNA reads as TGTGCCAGCAGTACATACAGCCTTAGCCAAGAGACCCAGTACTTC.

The CDR3 DNA is TGTGCCAGCAGTTTGGGTTACAGGGGCAATCAGCCCCAGCATTTT. This encodes CASSLGYRGNQPQHF. This chain uses TRBV27 with TRBJ1-5; D might be TRBD1 (6 bases). The CDR3 runs to 15 residues. Trimming removed 3 bases at V and 2 bases at J, with 11 bases between. In germline, CDR1 is MNHEY, CDR2 SMNVEV (reference sequence).

The chain links TRBV28 to TRBJ1-1, with 8 nucleotides matching TRBD1. The V segment lost 6 bases and the J segment 4 bases; nucleotides outside the gene matches: 10. The germline V gene encodes CDR1 MDHEN and CDR2 SYDVKM. CDR3 length: 15 residues. This CDR3 is CASSYGTGWGTEAFF. In nucleotides, the CDR3 is TGTGCCAGCAGCTACGGGACAGGTTGGGGCACTGAAGCTTTCTTT.

The chain recombines TRBV7-2 with TRBJ1-4; 7 bases agree with TRBD1. The CDR3 runs 15 residues. With V trimmed by 8 bases and J by 7 bases, 13 bases remained unmatched. Looked up from germline, CDR1 is SGHTA and CDR2 is FQGNSA. CDR3 loop: CASQSAGTASEKLFF. In DNA form, the CDR3 reads TGTGCCAGCCAGAGTGCCGGGACAGCTAGTGAAAAACTGTTTTTT.

As DNA, the CDR3 is TGTGCCAGCAGTCCCCCCGAACTTGGGGCCAACGTCCTGACTTTC. It yields the protein CASSPPELGANVLTF. This chain connects TRBV27 to TRBJ2-6; no firm D call. Germline CDR1 and CDR2: MNHEY and SMNVEV (reference sequence). This CDR3 region has 15 residues. The V end lost 5 bases, the J end lost 3 bases, and 11 bases lay between the germline ends. The whole variable domain, remainder taken from reference TRBV27 and TRBJ2-6, is EAQVTQNPRYLITVTGKKLTVTCSQNMNHEYMSWYRQDPGLGLRQIYYSMNVEVTDKGDVPEGYKVSRKEKRNFPLILESPSPNQTSLYFCASSPPELGANVLTFGAGSRLTVL.

V is TRBV18 and J is TRBJ2-1; no firm D call. Deletions cut 2 bases from V and 4 bases from J, with 12 bases between. Germline V gene lookup returns CDR1 KGHSH and CDR2 LQKENI. This CDR3 has 15 amino acids. The CDR3 DNA is TGTGCCAGCTCACCAATTGGTTTGGTTTACAATGAGCAGTTCTTC. Translating gives CASSPIGLVYNEQFF.

The rearrangement uses TRBV4-2 and TRBJ1-4; no clear D. CDR3 length: 16 amino acids. Trimming pared 0 bases from V and 8 bases from J, leaving 16 bases between. Germline CDR1 LGHNA, CDR2 YNFKEQ. CDR3 in amino acids: CASSQDLDEEWEKLFF. The CDR3 DNA sequence: TGTGCCAGCAGCCAAGATCTGGACGAAGAATGGGAAAAACTGTTTTTT.

This clone was recorded a few times. The chain couples TRBV10-1 to TRBJ2-7; 7 bases agree with TRBD1. This CDR3 is built from 13 residues. Germline V gene sequence: CDR1 WNHNN, CDR2 SYGVQD (reference sequence). The J segment lost 4 bases and the V segment lost 2 bases, leaving 2 bases of the junction unmatched. The CDR3 here is CASSEHRGYEQYF. For the CDR3, the DNA is TGCGCCAGCAGTGAGCACAGGGGATACGAGCAGTACTTC.

V is TRBV20-1 and J is TRBJ2-2; D remains ambiguous. CDR3 length: 11 residues. Germline loops: CDR1 DFQATT, CDR2 SNEGSKA (reference sequence). With 1 base removed from V and 6 bases from J, the gap between germline ends came to 3 bases. CDR3 DNA: TGCAGTGCTAGAGGTGCCGGGGAGCTGTTTTTT. This codes for CSARGAGELFF.

The chain couples TRBV7-3 to TRBJ1-1; 8 bases map to TRBD1. CDR1 and CDR2 from the germline V gene are SGHTA and FQGTGA. V lost 5 bases to trimming and J lost 2 bases; unmatched junction nucleotides: 7. The CDR3 totals 15 residues. For the CDR3, the DNA is TGTGCCAGCAGCCCACCGCAGGGGGCAAACACTGAAGCTTTCTTT. The encoded protein is CASSPPQGANTEAFF.

V is TRBV15 and J is TRBJ2-2; a weak D match, TRBD1 (5 bases). The V and J ends lost 0 bases and 3 bases respectively, with 14 bases between them. Per germline, CDR1 LNHNV and CDR2 YYDKDF (reference sequence). This CDR3 spans 17 amino acids. CDR3 region: CATSREKGRVYTGELFF. Written as DNA, the CDR3 is TGTGCCACCAGCAGAGAAAAGGGCAGGGTTTACACCGGGGAGCTGTTTTTT.

The chain is built from TRBV30 and TRBJ1-4, with a weak D call TRBD1 (6 bases). This CDR3 comprises 13 residues. Germline loops: CDR1 GTSNPN, CDR2 SVGIG (reference sequence). Trimming removed 5 bases at V and 3 bases at J, with 10 bases between. In DNA, the CDR3 is TGTGCCTGGGCGGGACAACCTAATGAAAAACTGTTTTTT. Residues: CAWAGQPNEKLFF.

This sequence joins TRBV10-3 and TRBJ2-3; 9 positions match TRBD2. This CDR3 is built from 17 residues. The V and J ends lost 0 bases and 1 base, in that order; junction bases with no gene match: 5. The germline gives CDR1 ENHRY, CDR2 SYGVKD. DNA of the CDR3: TGTGCCATCAGTGAGTCCCCCTCTAGCGGGGGCACAGATACGCAGTATTTT. The encoded protein is CAISESPSSGGTDTQYF.

This chain joins TRBV7-2 and TRBJ1-3, with unresolved D. Germline-derived CDR1 and CDR2 are SGHTA and FQGNSA. V shed 0 bases and J shed 0 bases, with 6 bases lying between them. The CDR3 covers 15 residues. CDR3 in DNA: TGTGCCAGCAGCTTAGCACTGGGCTCTGGAAACACCATATATTTT. Translation gives CASSLALGSGNTIYF. Using reference TRBV7-2 and TRBJ1-3 for the parts outside the CDR3, the full variable domain is GAGVSQSPSNKVTEKGKDVELRCDPISGHTALYWYRQSLGQGLEFLIYFQGNSAPDKSGLPSDRFSAERTGGSVSTLTIQRTQQEDSAVYLCASSLALGSGNTIYFGEGSWLTVV.

The chain links TRBV19 to TRBJ2-7; TRBD1 matches 9 bases. The germline V gene has CDR1 LNHDA and CDR2 SQIVND (reference sequence). The CDR3 consists of 14 residues. V was clipped by 5 bases and J by 2 bases; unmatched bases: 4. The CDR3 region is CASSFGTGPYEQYF. In DNA form, the CDR3 reads TGTGCCAGTAGTTTCGGGACAGGGCCCTACGAGCAGTACTTC.

The gene calls are TRBV7-3 and TRBJ2-5; TRBD1 matches 7 bases. Germline loops: CDR1 SGHTA, CDR2 FQGTGA. V lost 5 bases, J lost 4 bases, and 7 bases stayed unmatched. This CDR3 spans 14 amino acids. The CDR3: CASSPLGTAETQYF. The CDR3 DNA reads TGTGCCAGCAGCCCGCTTGGGACAGCAGAGACCCAGTACTTC.

This clone occurred once. The chain employs TRBV7-9 and TRBJ2-5; tentatively, D is TRBD1 (6 bases). Germline CDR1 reads SEHNR; CDR2 reads FQNEAQ (reference sequence). Trimming took 5 bases from V and 10 from J, leaving 20 bases between them. The CDR3 is made up of 14 amino acids. The CDR3 coding sequence is TGTGCCAGCAGCATCCGGGACATCGCAGAAAACCAGTACTTC. The encoded protein is CASSIRDIAENQYF.

V gene TRBV27 combines with J gene TRBJ1-5; D uncertain. The CDR3 contains 15 residues. V dropped 3 bases and J dropped 7 bases, with 16 bases sitting between them. The germline V gene has CDR1 MNHEY and CDR2 SMNVEV (reference sequence). As DNA, the CDR3 is TGTGCCAGCAGTTTCCGCCCCGGGTCAGAACAGCCCCAGCATTTT. It encodes CASSFRPGSEQPQHF.

V gene TRBV9 combines with J gene TRBJ1-3; maybe TRBD1 (5 bases). The germline CDR1 and CDR2 sequences are SGDLS and YYNGEE. V was shortened by 3 bases and J by 9 bases, with 7 bases between the two germline ends. This CDR3 is 11 amino acids long. The chain's CDR3 is CASSGRGTIYF. CDR3 nucleotide sequence: TGTGCCAGCAGCGGAAGGGGCACCATATATTTT.

The gene calls are TRBV6-5 and TRBJ2-1; 8 nucleotides align to TRBD2. The CDR3 sequence is 16 residues long. Germline V gives CDR1 MNHEY, CDR2 SVGAGI. The V gene end was trimmed by 6 bases and the J gene end by 7 bases; junction bases not matched to a gene: 14. This chain's CDR3 is CASSYHLAGRGNEQFF. CDR3 nucleotides: TGTGCCAGCAGCTACCACCTAGCGGGCCGTGGGAATGAGCAGTTCTTC.